The clone carrying this TCR beta chain was picked up a small number of times. These data come from a study of blood T cell repertoires in COVID-19. Study-wide background: Acute and convalescent COVID-19 specimens originated in the United States, Italy and Spain. PBMCs, B-cell-depleted T cells, or T cells provided the cDNA or gDNA that made up the material.

The V and J ends lost 5 bases and 3 bases respectively, with 20 bases between them. The CDR3 has 17 residues. The germline gives CDR1 PRHDT, CDR2 FYEKMQ (reference sequence). Source study methods: Estimation of nucleated cell counts was performed using reference gene primer amplification. Clones were sequenced by immunoSEQ multiplex PCR, and TCRdb holds only the in-frame ones, with some missing. D and trimming come from the DNA, and the V and J calls and clone size come from that table. In the table there are some 170,000 clones, approximately 86% of which are singletons. The receptor was isolated from a woman between 45 and 60 years old with acute or convalescent COVID-19. The sample comprised peripheral blood. V usage is TRBV13 and J usage is TRBJ2-1; perhaps TRBD1 as D (9 bases). CDR3 in amino acids: CASSPPGGTGIYNEQFF. In nucleotides, the CDR3 is TGTGCCAGCAGCCCTCCGGGGGGGACAGGGATCTACAATGAGCAGTTCTTC.